One sample yielded the 8 T cell receptor beta chains listed below, sequenced in a study of CD8 T cells in ankylosing spondylitis. Study-wide results and limits: Typical of ankylosing spondylitis blood, it appeared, was a TCR beta motif of about eight highly homologous variants.

TCRdb re-analysed the 5' RACE reads in MiXCR, keeping a single row per CDR3 protein. The sample consists of more than 100,000 distinct CDR3 sequences, roughly a sixth of them appearing once. These receptors are not linked to any known antigen. The sequenced material came from blood, either unsorted or a sorted T cell fraction (not recorded which). The receptors stem from a male donor with ankylosing spondylitis.

This clonotype has more than one count but fewer than ten. The chain carries TRBV2 and TRBJ2-2; D not certain. Trimming pared 4 bases from V and 3 bases from J, leaving 12 bases between. CDR1 is SNHLY and CDR2 is FYNNEI in the germline V gene. The CDR3 is made up of 15 amino acids. The CDR3 protein is CASSVFLGYTGELFF. The CDR3 region has the DNA TGTGCCAGCAGTGTATTCCTGGGGTACACCGGGGAGCTGTTTTTT.

This chain links TRBV5-5 with TRBJ2-7; 9 positions match TRBD1. J was trimmed by 3 bases and V by 4 bases; bases with no gene match: 8. Germline V lookup: CDR1 SGHKS, CDR2 YYEKEE (reference sequence). The CDR3 extends over 15 amino acids. For the CDR3, the DNA is TGTGCCAGCAGCGATACCGGGACAGGGATCTACGAGCAGTACTTC. Amino acids: CASSDTGTGIYEQYF.

In its sample, this clonotype was seen a few times. The chain couples TRBV25-1 to TRBJ2-7; 9 bases match TRBD1. The V segment lost 1 base and the J segment 4 bases; nucleotides outside the gene matches: 8. Per the germline V gene, CDR1 is MGHDK and CDR2 is SYGVNS. This CDR3 region has 16 residues. The CDR3 region is CASSEFPGTGFYEQYF. CDR3 DNA sequence: TGTGCCAGCAGTGAATTCCCCGGGACAGGGTTTTACGAGCAGTACTTC.

This clonotype has just a few counts. CDR3 loop: CASSQSALTYEQYF. CDR3 sequence (DNA): TGTGCCAGCAGCCAATCTGCGCTGACCTACGAGCAGTACTTC. The chain carries TRBV4-2 and TRBJ2-7; D is unclear. V was trimmed by 2 bases and J by 2 bases, leaving 10 bases between them. The germline gives CDR1 LGHNA, CDR2 YNFKEQ. CDR3 length equals 14 residues.

This chain's CDR3 is CASSPRAFNSPLHF. The CDR3 nucleotides are TGCGCCAGCAGCCCGAGGGCATTTAATTCACCCCTCCACTTT. This chain joins TRBV4-1 and TRBJ1-6, with D unclear. This CDR3 region has 14 residues. Germline CDR1 reads MGHRA; CDR2 reads YSYEKL. The V and J ends lost 4 bases and 6 bases respectively, with 10 bases between them.

There are a few counts of this clonotype. V and J are TRBV28 and TRBJ2-2; TRBD1 aligns across 9 bases. The V segment lost 3 bases and the J segment 5 bases; nucleotides outside the gene matches: 4. This CDR3 region has 15 residues. CDR1 is MDHEN, CDR2 SYDVKM, per germline. The CDR3 region is CASSLGTGWTGELFF. DNA for the CDR3: TGTGCCAGCAGTTTGGGGACAGGGTGGACCGGGGAGCTGTTTTTT.

There are a few counts of this clonotype. The chain couples TRBV6-8 to TRBJ2-7; possibly TRBD2 for D (5 bases). The CDR3 contains 17 residues. CDR1 is MNHGY, CDR2 SAAAGT, per germline. Trimming took off 0 bases at V and 5 bases at J, with 20 bases between the two ends. The CDR3 protein is CASSYSRVDCACHEQYF. DNA of the CDR3: TGTGCCAGCAGTTACTCGAGGGTTGACTGTGCCTGCCACGAGCAGTACTTC.

This clonotype was picked up many times. This chain uses TRBV20-1 with TRBJ2-3; D call uncertain. Germline V gene sequence: CDR1 DFQATT, CDR2 SNEGSKA (reference sequence). Trimming stripped 5 bases from V and 4 bases from J, with 13 bases between. CDR3 length: 13 residues. DNA of the CDR3: TGCAGTGCTCAAAAGACGGAGCCAGATACGCAGTATTTT. Translation gives CSAQKTEPDTQYF.